This passage covers 8 T cell receptor beta chains from one sample sequenced in a study of PD-L1 blockade in urothelial cancer. TCRdb's table, derived via immunoSEQ multiplex PCR, lists solely in-frame clones and lacks some. The sample has some 120,000 clones, about 88% seen once. Time point reported: pretreatment peripheral blood. Here the sequenced sample was PBMCs, taken around atezolizumab (anti-PD-L1) treatment. The receptors were gathered from a man aged 50 or older with urothelial cancer.

The rearrangement joins TRBV7-8 to TRBJ2-2; a possible D gene is TRBD2 (5 bases). This CDR3 region has 14 residues. Looked up from germline, CDR1 is SGHVS and CDR2 is FQNEAQ. Between the trimmed V and J ends, which lost 4 bases and 5 bases, there was a span of 11 bases. DNA for the CDR3: TGTGCCAGCAGCTCCCGGACGGGGACCGGGGAGCTGTTTTTT. Encoded protein: CASSSRTGTGELFF.

This clone occurred a few times. V is TRBV2 and J is TRBJ1-1; D might be TRBD1 (5 bases). Germline V gives CDR1 SNHLY, CDR2 FYNNEI. V gave up 6 bases and J gave up 6 bases, with 11 bases separating them. The CDR3 sequence is 12 residues long. In DNA form, the CDR3 reads TGTGCCAGCAGGGGAACAGGAGCTGAAGCTTTCTTT. The encoded protein is CASRGTGAEAFF.

The chain joins TRBV30 to TRBJ1-6; D is uncertain. Germline CDR1 is GTSNPN and CDR2 is SVGIG (reference sequence). CDR3 length equals 13 residues. CDR3 residues: CGLESSYNSPLHF. The CDR3 nucleotides are TGTGGTCTGGAGAGCTCCTATAATTCACCCCTCCACTTT.

The J gene is TRBJ1-5, the V gene TRBV4-1; 11 bases align to TRBD1. The germline V gene has CDR1 MGHRA and CDR2 YSYEKL. Trimming cost V 4 bases and J 4 bases; bases outside gene matches: 12. This CDR3 is 18 amino acids long. CDR3 DNA: TGCGCCAGCAGCCCCCATGGACAGGGGGCGAGGTCGAATCAGCCCCAGCATTTT. Protein product: CASSPHGQGARSNQPQHF.

V is TRBV10-1 and J is TRBJ2-7; D is unresolved. The CDR3 extends over 14 amino acids. Deletions cut 0 bases from V and 2 bases from J, with 8 bases between. The V gene's germline CDR1 is WNHNN and CDR2 SYGVQD (reference sequence). The CDR3 sequence is CASSESGMPYEQYF. Here the CDR3 DNA reads TGCGCCAGCAGTGAGTCGGGCATGCCCTACGAGCAGTACTTC.

The rearrangement uses TRBV6-5 and TRBJ2-1; TRBD1 aligns across 9 bases. Germline assignment: CDR1 MNHEY and CDR2 SVGAGI. Trimming at V came to 5 bases and at J to 2 bases, leaving 1 base not matched to a gene. The CDR3 is 14 residues long. Here the CDR3 reads CASSRDRAYNEQFF. The CDR3 nucleotides read TGTGCCAGCAGTCGGGACAGGGCCTACAATGAGCAGTTCTTC.

This clone was observed once. The rearrangement joins TRBV5-5 to TRBJ1-1; D perhaps matches TRBD1 (5 bases). In germline, CDR1 is SGHKS, CDR2 YYEKEE (reference sequence). The V end was cut by 2 bases, the J end by 4 bases, with 15 bases between. The CDR3 spans 15 residues. CDR3 sequence: CASSFAGGGGTEAFF. The DNA of the CDR3 is TGTGCCAGCAGCTTTGCGGGTGGGGGGGGCACTGAAGCTTTCTTT.

The chain has TRBV4-1 and TRBJ2-5, with D unclear. V was shortened by 0 bases and J by 4 bases, with 12 bases between the two germline ends. CDR1 and CDR2 (germline): MGHRA, YSYEKL. The CDR3 has 15 residues. The CDR3 DNA sequence: TGCGCCAGCAGCCAAGATCTTGTAGTATTAGAGACCCAGTACTTC. Translation gives CASSQDLVVLETQYF.